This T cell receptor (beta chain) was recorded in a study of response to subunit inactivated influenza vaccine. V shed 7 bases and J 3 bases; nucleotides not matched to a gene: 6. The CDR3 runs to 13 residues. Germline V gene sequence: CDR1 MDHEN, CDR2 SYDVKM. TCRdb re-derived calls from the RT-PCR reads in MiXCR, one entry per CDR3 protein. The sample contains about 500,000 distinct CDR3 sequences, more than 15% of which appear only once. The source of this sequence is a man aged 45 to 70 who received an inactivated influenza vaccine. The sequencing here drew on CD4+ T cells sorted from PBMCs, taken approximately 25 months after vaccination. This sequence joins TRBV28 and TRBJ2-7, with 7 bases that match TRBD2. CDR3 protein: CASTPGGIYEQYF. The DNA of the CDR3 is TGTGCCAGCACCCCGGGGGGAATCTACGAGCAGTACTTC.